The 5 T cell receptor beta chains below come from one sample, sequenced in a study of OX40 agonist ivuxolimab in advanced cancers. TCRdb's copy holds only in-frame clones and misses some; the assay was immunoSEQ multiplex PCR. The sample shows 50,000 to 65,000 clones, about 80% of them seen only once. Source: CD4+ or CD8+ T cells sorted from blood, taken in a trial of the OX40 agonist ivuxolimab. The receptors come from an adult with an advanced solid tumor such as melanoma, head and neck, liver or kidney cancer.

This rearrangement joins TRBV19 to TRBJ1-2; 8 bases line up with TRBD1. This CDR3 is built from 18 residues. V lost 4 bases to trimming and J lost 0 bases; unmatched junction nucleotides: 13. Looked up from germline, CDR1 is LNHDA and CDR2 is SQIVND (reference sequence). The CDR3 nucleotides are TGTGCCAGTAGTAATCTGAGGGACAGGCCTACAGCTAACTATGGCTACACCTTC. This sequence encodes CASSNLRDRPTANYGYTF. Supplemented by reference TRBV19 and TRBJ1-2, the full variable domain reads DGGITQSPKYLFRKEGQNVTLSCEQNLNHDAMYWYRQDPGQGLRLIYYSQIVNDFQKGDIAEGYSVSREKKESFPLTVTSAQKNPTAFYLCASSNLRDRPTANYGYTFGSGTRLTVV.

The gene calls are TRBV5-1 and TRBJ2-5; 11 bases match TRBD2. Looked up from germline, CDR1 is SGHRS and CDR2 is YFSETQ. This CDR3 has 16 amino acids. V dropped 6 bases and J dropped 5; count of bases not matched to a gene: 12. DNA of the CDR3: TGCGCCAGCAACCCATATCGGACTAGCGGGCCTGAGACCCAGTACTTC. As protein: CASNPYRTSGPETQYF. Complete variable domain (other parts from reference TRBV5-1 and TRBJ2-5): KAGVTQTPRYLIKTRGQQVTLSCSPISGHRSVSWYQQTPGQGLQFLFEYFSETQRNKGNFPGRFSGRQFSNSRSEMNVSTLELGDSALYLCASNPYRTSGPETQYFGPGTRLLVL.

V gene TRBV29-1 combines with J gene TRBJ2-2; 7 positions agree with TRBD1. Germline V CDR1 and CDR2: SQVTM, ANQGSEA. The CDR3 is 16 residues long. J was trimmed by 0 bases and V by 6 bases; bases with no gene match: 10. The CDR3 loop is CSVQGQPGSNTGELFF. The CDR3 nucleotides are TGCAGCGTCCAGGGACAGCCGGGCTCGAACACCGGGGAGCTGTTTTTT.

The chain employs TRBV2 and TRBJ2-6, with TRBD1 identical over 8 bases. The CDR3 has 17 residues. The germline V gene has CDR1 SNHLY and CDR2 FYNNEI. Trimming removed 6 bases from V and 0 bases from J; junction bases left unmatched: 7. Here the CDR3 DNA reads TGTGCCAGCAGCCGGACAGGGTTGGGCTCTGGGGCCAACGTCCTGACTTTC. It encodes CASSRTGLGSGANVLTF.

This sequence joins TRBV5-1 and TRBJ2-7, with a possible D match to TRBD1 (5 bases). V lost 3 bases, J lost 6 bases, and 10 bases lay in between. CDR3 length equals 12 residues. Germline loops: CDR1 SGHRS, CDR2 YFSETQ. The CDR3 DNA follows: TGCGCCAGCAGCTCCAGGGTGTCCGAGCAGTACTTC. Protein product: CASSSRVSEQYF.